The rows below give T cell receptor beta chains drawn from one sample of a study of blood T cell repertoires in COVID-19. Produced via immunoSEQ multiplex PCR; TCRdb's table is partial and in-frame only. The repertoire consists of about 98,000 clones, with roughly 82% occurring once and the leading ten covering roughly 4.4%. Sequenced: peripheral blood. The receptors stem from a human donor in a cohort sampled during active COVID-19. Both conserved end residues are part of each CDR3. The D gene is left open where the match is weak. Size tells how often a clone was seen (once, few, many) or the class of an expanded clone, and some rows leave it out.

V,J,D,size,CDR3
TRBV11-2,TRBJ2-1,TRBD1,.,CASSTGQGRNEQFF
TRBV18,TRBJ2-7,.,.,CASSTSGGAYEQYF
TRBV19,TRBJ2-6,.,.,CASSPGLTGANVLTF
TRBV7-3,TRBJ2-7,.,.,CASSAQQGVEQYF
TRBV6-2/TRBV6-3,TRBJ2-3,.,once,CASSGTSPDTQYF
TRBV18,TRBJ1-6,TRBD1,.,CASSPRDRSNSPLHF
TRBV21-1,TRBJ2-2,.,.,CASSKETQGGCTGELFF
TRBV7-9,TRBJ2-2,.,.,CASSLAKTNGELFF
TRBV30,TRBJ2-7,.,.,CAWTPPGQEQYF
TRBV7-2,TRBJ1-1,.,.,CASSPRGGAPSEAFF
TRBV18,TRBJ2-3,.,.,CASNTGQDTQYF
TRBV15,TRBJ2-7,.,once,CATSSRPPSPRAYEQYF
TRBV5-1,TRBJ2-2,.,.,CASSFPRERGTGELFF
TRBV4-2,TRBJ2-3,TRBD1,.,CASKQGGGLFTDTQYF
TRBV5-1,TRBJ2-3,TRBD2,once,CASSTGLALITDTQYF
TRBV7-7,TRBJ2-3,TRBD2,.,CASSAAGGRADTQYF
TRBV24-1,TRBJ2-3,.,.,CATSDAGLPDRDTQYF
TRBV5-1,TRBJ2-5,TRBD2,.,CASSALAGIQETQYF
TRBV5-1,TRBJ2-7,TRBD2,.,CASSLAGARYEQYF
TRBV27,TRBJ1-1,TRBD1,.,CASKPGQGFTFPADTEAFF
TRBV27,TRBJ1-6,.,.,CATGSVPGDYNSPLHF
TRBV7-2,TRBJ1-2,.,.,CASSLASQGGSYGYTF
TRBV5-8,TRBJ1-2,TRBD1,.,CASSLGQGKADGYTF
TRBV5-1,TRBJ1-1,.,.,CASSQGMNTEAFF
TRBV5-4,TRBJ2-1,TRBD2,.,CASSPRQAGGVRNEQFF
TRBV11-2,TRBJ2-1,TRBD2,few,CASSFQRGAYNEQFF
TRBV5-4,TRBJ1-1,.,.,CASSLDRSSTEAFF
TRBV19,TRBJ1-6,TRBD1,once,CASSIRTGNSPLHF
TRBV27,TRBJ2-6,.,.,CASSSPHRALLVSGANVLTF
TRBV5-1,TRBJ1-1,.,.,CASRGGYRMNTEAFF
TRBV5-1,TRBJ1-6,.,.,CASSSQGQGLNSPLHF
TRBV6-5,TRBJ1-6,.,.,CASKGREGSPLHF
TRBV7-2,TRBJ2-5,.,.,CASSLERFQETQYF
TRBV7-6,TRBJ2-1,TRBD2,.,CASILNSGGEGEQFF
TRBV7-2,TRBJ2-1,TRBD2,.,CASSLASTSGAYNEQFF
TRBV18,TRBJ2-3,.,.,CASSPSGELTDTQYF
TRBV11-3,TRBJ2-7,TRBD2,.,CASSLDLLGLAGENYEQYF
TRBV11-2,TRBJ2-7,TRBD1,.,CASSLGQGPYEQYF
TRBV14,TRBJ2-7,.,once,CASSRGPGGYEQYF
TRBV5-1,TRBJ2-5,.,.,CASSLAKETQYF
TRBV6-6,TRBJ2-5,.,.,CASSSLPTGHQETQYF
TRBV19,TRBJ1-5,TRBD1,few,CASTLDRGNRNQPQHF
TRBV7-3,TRBJ1-2,TRBD1,.,CASSLTGQGDGYTF
TRBV5-8,TRBJ1-5,.,.,CASSLGTVDQPQHF
TRBV5-8,TRBJ2-7,.,.,CASSLLGKGGEQYF
TRBV11-1,TRBJ2-3,.,.,CASSPQVTSTDTQYF
TRBV4-2,TRBJ2-2,TRBD2,.,CASSQDRTSGAGGELFF
TRBV7-2,TRBJ2-5,TRBD2,once,CASSLGLAGTHGADF